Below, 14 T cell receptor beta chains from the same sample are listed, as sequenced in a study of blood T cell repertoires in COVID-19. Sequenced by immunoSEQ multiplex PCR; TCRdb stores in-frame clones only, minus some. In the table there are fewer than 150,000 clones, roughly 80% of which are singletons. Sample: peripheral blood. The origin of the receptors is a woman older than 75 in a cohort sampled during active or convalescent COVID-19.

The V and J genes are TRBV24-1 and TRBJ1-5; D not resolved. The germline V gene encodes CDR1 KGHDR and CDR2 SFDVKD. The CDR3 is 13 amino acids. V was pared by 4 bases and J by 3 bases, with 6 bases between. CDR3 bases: TGTGCCACCAGTGACAGTTCCAATCAGCCCCAGCATTTT. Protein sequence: CATSDSSNQPQHF.

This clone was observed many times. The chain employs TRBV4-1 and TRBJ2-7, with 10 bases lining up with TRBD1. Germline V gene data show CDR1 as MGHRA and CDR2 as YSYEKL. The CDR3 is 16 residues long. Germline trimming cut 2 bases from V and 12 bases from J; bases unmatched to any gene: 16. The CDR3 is CASSQTMRTGGGGRYF. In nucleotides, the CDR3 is TGCGCCAGCAGCCAAACCATGAGGACAGGGGGAGGTGGGCGGTACTTC.

Written as DNA, the CDR3 is TGCGCCAGCACCCCGGGGTGGGCTAGCGCAACCTACGAGCAGTACTTC. Residues: CASTPGWASATYEQYF. The V call is TRBV5-1, the J call TRBJ2-7; D possibly corresponds to TRBD2 (6 bases). The length of the CDR3 is 16 residues. V was pared by 6 bases and J by 2 bases, with 21 bases between. Germline-derived CDR1 and CDR2 are SGHRS and YFSETQ.

The CDR3 DNA reads TGTGCCAGCAGTGAAGCGCGGGCAGGGGGCAGATCCATCGAGCAGTACTTC. Protein sequence: CASSEARAGGRSIEQYF. This chain connects TRBV2 to TRBJ2-7; 8 bases are shared with TRBD1. The CDR3 totals 17 residues. Losses at the gene ends were 0 bases for V and 6 bases for J; bases not matched to a gene: 13. Germline V lookup: CDR1 SNHLY, CDR2 FYNNEI.

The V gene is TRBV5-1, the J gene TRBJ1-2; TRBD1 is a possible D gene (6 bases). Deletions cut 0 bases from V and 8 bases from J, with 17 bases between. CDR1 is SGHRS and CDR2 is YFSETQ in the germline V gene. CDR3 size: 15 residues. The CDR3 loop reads CASSLVATGSTGYTF. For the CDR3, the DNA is TGCGCCAGCAGCTTGGTTGCGACAGGATCTACGGGCTACACCTTC.

The CDR3, as DNA: TGTGCCAGCAGCCAAAACCTCCAGGCTACTAATGAAAAACTGTTTTTT. It codes for CASSQNLQATNEKLFF. The rearrangement uses TRBV3-1 (or the pseudogene TRBV3-2) and TRBJ1-4; the D is unclear. The germline gives CDR1 LGHDT, CDR2 YNNKEL (reference sequence). The CDR3 runs 16 residues. V was trimmed by 2 bases and J by 2 bases, leaving 12 bases between them.

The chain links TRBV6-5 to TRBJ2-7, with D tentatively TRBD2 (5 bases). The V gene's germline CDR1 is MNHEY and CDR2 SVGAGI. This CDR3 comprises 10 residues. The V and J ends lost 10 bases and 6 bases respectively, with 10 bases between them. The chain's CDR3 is CATRSGEQYF. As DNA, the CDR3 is TGTGCCACCAGAAGCGGCGAGCAGTACTTC.

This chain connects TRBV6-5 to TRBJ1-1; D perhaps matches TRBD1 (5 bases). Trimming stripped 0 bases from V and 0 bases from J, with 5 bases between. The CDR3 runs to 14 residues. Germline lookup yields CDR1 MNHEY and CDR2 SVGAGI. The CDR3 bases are TGTGCCAGCAGTTACTCCAGGGTGAACACTGAAGCTTTCTTT. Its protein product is CASSYSRVNTEAFF.

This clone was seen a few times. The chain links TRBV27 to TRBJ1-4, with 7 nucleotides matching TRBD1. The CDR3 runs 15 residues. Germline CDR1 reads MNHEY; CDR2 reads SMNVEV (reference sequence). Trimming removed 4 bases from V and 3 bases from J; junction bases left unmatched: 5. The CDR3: CASSSLQGANEKLFF. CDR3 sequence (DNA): TGTGCCAGCAGTTCCCTTCAGGGGGCTAATGAAAAACTGTTTTTT.

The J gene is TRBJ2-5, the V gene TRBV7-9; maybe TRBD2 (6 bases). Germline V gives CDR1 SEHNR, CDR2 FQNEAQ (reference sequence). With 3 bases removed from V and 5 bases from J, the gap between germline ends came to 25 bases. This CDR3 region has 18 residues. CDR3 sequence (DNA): TGTGCCAGCAGCTTTGGAACCGCTAGCGTTTCCCCGGCGGAGACCCAGTACTTC. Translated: CASSFGTASVSPAETQYF.

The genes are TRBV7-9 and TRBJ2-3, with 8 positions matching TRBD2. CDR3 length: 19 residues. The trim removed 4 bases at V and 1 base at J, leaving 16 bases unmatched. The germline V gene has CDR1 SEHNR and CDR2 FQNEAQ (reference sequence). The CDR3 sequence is CASSSSPGGGTVRTDTQYF. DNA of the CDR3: TGTGCCAGCAGCTCCTCACCCGGGGGGGGGACCGTACGCACAGATACGCAGTATTTT.

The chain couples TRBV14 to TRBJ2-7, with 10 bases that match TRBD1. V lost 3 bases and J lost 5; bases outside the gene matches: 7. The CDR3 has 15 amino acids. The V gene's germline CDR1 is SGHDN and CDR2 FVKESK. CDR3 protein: CASSQGGQGHDEQYF. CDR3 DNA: TGTGCCAGCAGCCAGGGGGGACAGGGGCACGACGAGCAGTACTTC.

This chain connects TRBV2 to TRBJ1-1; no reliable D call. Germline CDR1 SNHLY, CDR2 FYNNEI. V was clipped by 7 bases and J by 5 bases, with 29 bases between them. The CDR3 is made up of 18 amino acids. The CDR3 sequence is CASKPYLSAGFRMTEAFF. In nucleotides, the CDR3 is TGTGCCAGCAAACCTTACTTATCCGCAGGATTCAGAATGACTGAAGCTTTCTTT.

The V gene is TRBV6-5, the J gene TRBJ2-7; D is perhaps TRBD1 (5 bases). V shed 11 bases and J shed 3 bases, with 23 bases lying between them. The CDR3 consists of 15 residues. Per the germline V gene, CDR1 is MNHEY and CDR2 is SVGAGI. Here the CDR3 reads CAVASMGQSLYEQYF. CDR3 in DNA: TGTGCCGTCGCCTCAATGGGGCAGTCCCTCTACGAGCAGTACTTC.